The entry that follows covers one T cell receptor beta chain sequence. Seattle enrolled patients during active infection and tracked them longitudinally. The data derive from a study of blood T cell repertoires in COVID-19. In the source study's methods: Nucleated cell counts were estimated from reference gene primer amplification. Method: immunoSEQ multiplex PCR; TCRdb's copy keeps in-frame clones and lacks some. D and trimming come from the DNA, and the V and J calls and clone size come from that table. The table lists 400,000 to 450,000 clones, approximately 88% of them singletons. CDR1 is MDHEN and CDR2 is SYDVKM in the germline V gene. V dropped 8 bases and J dropped 5 bases, with 22 bases sitting between them. There are 15 residues in the CDR3.

The source of this sequence is a woman aged 45 to 65 with COVID-19, enrolled during active disease. The V call is TRBV28, the J call TRBJ2-7; D uncertain. The sequencing input was peripheral blood. The CDR3 DNA is TGTGCCAGCGGCCCCCCGACAAGGTCCTGGGACGAGCAGTACTTC. Residues: CASGPPTRSWDEQYF.